This TCR beta chain was recovered during a study of T cell changes during pregnancy in multiple sclerosis. Profiling relied on immunoSEQ multiplex PCR, and the TCRdb table lists in-frame clones only, not all of them. This sample has more than 70,000 clones, with approximately 90% found just once. V lost 4 bases to trimming and J lost 2 bases, with 16 bases between them. This CDR3 is 15 amino acids long. CDR1 is SGHNT, CDR2 YYREEE, per germline (reference sequence). The clonotype originates from a female donor with multiple sclerosis, enrolled in a pregnancy study. The sample in question was peripheral blood, obtained before pregnancy. The J gene is TRBJ2-7, the V gene TRBV5-4; D possibly corresponds to TRBD1 (6 bases). This CDR3 reads CASSPRQAATYEQYF. In DNA, the CDR3 is TGTGCCAGCAGCCCGCGACAGGCCGCGACCTACGAGCAGTACTTC.